This T cell receptor beta chain derives from a study of beta chain features in type 1 diabetes. Germline V lookup: CDR1 SGHRS, CDR2 YFSETQ. The CDR3 covers 15 residues. V was cut by 0 bases and J by 4 bases, with 8 bases left in between. Expressed TCRB transcripts were sequenced after all isolated RNA was converted to cDNA. Clones were sequenced by immunoSEQ multiplex PCR, and TCRdb holds only the in-frame ones, with some missing. The data hold around 350,000 clones, with 10% to 15% observed a single time. This receptor was taken from a man aged 18-30 years in good health. The sequenced sample consisted of naive CD4+ T cells from blood. The chain employs TRBV5-1 and TRBJ2-6; D perhaps matches TRBD1 (6 bases). The CDR3 nucleotides read TGCGCCAGCAGCTTGGTGGGGGCAGGGGCCAACGTCCTGACTTTC. It encodes CASSLVGAGANVLTF.